This is a list of T cell receptor beta chains from one sample in a study of T cells in Graves' hyperthyroidism and ophthalmopathy. TCRdb redid the calling of the multiplex PCR reads with MiXCR, one entry per CDR3 protein. This sample has fewer than 850,000 distinct CDR3 sequences; about 18% occur once, and the top ten carry roughly 16%. Sequences were obtained from blood. The origin of the receptors is a man aged 50 or older with Graves' hyperthyroidism. Both conserved end residues are part of each CDR3. A D gene is named only where the DNA matches it firmly. A clone size is listed for some rows: how often the clone was seen (once, few, many), or a class if it is expanded.

cdr3_length	j_call	clone_size	d_call	v_call	cdr3_nt	cdr3_aa
15	TRBJ2-3	NA	TRBD2	TRBV19	TGTGCCAGTAGTGCCCAGCGGGACCCCCGGGATACGCAGTATTTT	CASSAQRDPRDTQYF
15	TRBJ2-1	NA	TRBD1	TRBV20-1	TGCAGTGCTGCTCCCCGGGACAGGTACCACAATGAGCAGTTCTTC	CSAAPRDRYHNEQFF
13	TRBJ2-3	few	NA	TRBV27	TGTGCCAGCAGTTTCTCGGTCACAGATACGCAGTATTTT	CASSFSVTDTQYF
12	TRBJ2-5	many	NA	TRBV12-3/TRBV12-4	TGTGCCAGCAGTTTCGATGGGGAGACCCAGTACTTC	CASSFDGETQYF
14	TRBJ2-1	many	NA	TRBV15	TGTGCCACCAGCAGGGAGATGGGGGTCGATGAGCAGTTCTTC	CATSREMGVDEQFF
14	TRBJ1-1	many	NA	TRBV5-1	TGCGCCAGCAGCTTACGGGGTGATCACACTGAAGCTTTCTTT	CASSLRGDHTEAFF
15	TRBJ2-7	few	TRBD1	TRBV6-1	TGTGCCAGCAGTGAACGACAGGGGCCTGATGGCGAGCAGTACTTC	CASSERQGPDGEQYF
16	TRBJ2-3	many	NA	TRBV2	TGTGCCAGCGGGAGTTGGGGTTCACTACGCACAGATACGCAGTATTTT	CASGSWGSLRTDTQYF
18	TRBJ1-5	NA	NA	TRBV24-1	TGTGCCACCAGTGATTTACCAGGGTCGGTACGGGGCAATCAGCCCCAGCATTTT	CATSDLPGSVRGNQPQHF
14	TRBJ2-7	many	NA	TRBV2	TGTGCCAGCAGTGCGGGTTCCAGCTCCTACGAGCAGTACTTC	CASSAGSSSYEQYF
17	TRBJ2-3	few	TRBD2	TRBV7-3	TGTGCCAGCAGCTTATCACCCGGAGCGGGAGGTTTAGATACGCAGTATTTT	CASSLSPGAGGLDTQYF
14	TRBJ1-1	NA	NA	TRBV6-1	TGTGCCAGCAGTGAAGCCCTGGGTCTCACTGAAGCTTTCTTT	CASSEALGLTEAFF
14	TRBJ2-3	many	TRBD2	TRBV10-3	TGTGCCACCCTGGCTAGCGGGATCACAGATACGCAGTATTTT	CATLASGITDTQYF
15	TRBJ1-5	NA	NA	TRBV19	TGTGCCAGTAGCTTGGGCTTTTATAGCAATCAGCCCCAGCATTTT	CASSLGFYSNQPQHF
13	TRBJ2-7	NA	TRBD1	TRBV28	TGTGCCAGCGCATACAGGGGGCCCGACGAGCAGTACTTC	CASAYRGPDEQYF
14	TRBJ2-1	many	TRBD2	TRBV11-3	TGTGCCAGCAGCTTAGGGGACTATAATGGGGAGCAGTTCTTC	CASSLGDYNGEQFF
15	TRBJ1-1	once	TRBD1	TRBV5-1	TGCGCCAGCAGCCACAATCCGGGACAGGGGACTGAAGCTTTCTTT	CASSHNPGQGTEAFF